The next 15 T cell receptor beta chains were all read from a single sample in a study of T cells in Graves' hyperthyroidism and ophthalmopathy. Researchers amplified the TCR beta CDR3 regions from RNA transcripts. A set of HTBI primers served as the primers for a first-round RT-PCR of the TCR CDR3. TCRdb called the multiplex PCR reads again in MiXCR, with one record for every CDR3 protein. Of some 340,000 distinct CDR3 sequences listed, roughly 13% are singletons. Sequencing was done on a sample of blood. The receptors were gathered from a middle-aged woman with Graves' ophthalmopathy.

The chain links TRBV28 to TRBJ2-7; TRBD1 is a possible D gene (6 bases). Trimming removed 3 bases from V and 5 bases from J, with 8 bases in between. Germline V gene sequence: CDR1 MDHEN, CDR2 SYDVKM. The CDR3 length is 12 residues. DNA for the CDR3: TGTGCCAGCAGTTTTGACAGGAACGAGCAGTACTTC. Translating it yields CASSFDRNEQYF.

Ten or more counts support this clonotype. The chain uses TRBV11-2 and TRBJ2-1; TRBD1 or TRBD2 may be the D gene (5 bases each). This CDR3 has 16 residues. Germline V CDR1 and CDR2: SGHAT, FQNNGV. Trimming removed 5 bases from V and 2 bases from J, with 16 bases in between. CDR3: CASSALSGPTYNEQFF. CDR3 nucleotides: TGTGCCAGCAGCGCCCTTTCGGGACCCACCTACAATGAGCAGTTCTTC.

This clonotype was observed many times. The rearrangement links TRBV10-3 to TRBJ2-7; 9 bases align to TRBD1. The CDR3 totals 14 residues. After removal of 3 bases from V and 5 bases from J, the junction contained 5 bases not matched to a gene. Germline CDR1 and CDR2: ENHRY and SYGVKD. CDR3 DNA sequence: TGTGCCATCAGTGACCCGGGACAGGGTGACGAGCAGTACTTC. As protein: CAISDPGQGDEQYF.

In its sample, this clonotype was seen many times. The V gene is TRBV12-3 or TRBV12-4, the J gene TRBJ1-3; maybe TRBD1 (5 bases). The CDR3 length is 15 residues. The V and J ends lost 6 bases and 0 bases respectively, with 12 bases between them. The CDR3 spells CASRISGFSGNTIYF. The CDR3 DNA follows: TGTGCCAGCAGGATCTCAGGGTTCTCTGGAAACACCATATATTTT.

This clonotype was counted at least ten times. V is TRBV6-1 and J is TRBJ2-5, with a weak D call TRBD1 (5 bases). This CDR3 has 14 amino acids. Trimming pared 5 bases from V and 5 bases from J, leaving 15 bases between. Germline CDR1 is MNHNS and CDR2 is SASEGT. CDR3 sequence (DNA): TGTGCCAGCAGTTACGCCCCTTCAGGGGAGACCCAGTACTTC. The encoded protein is CASSYAPSGETQYF.

The CDR3 region is CASSPGSWTSGSFQETQYF. The CDR3 region has the DNA TGTGCCAGCAGCCCTGGTTCCTGGACTAGCGGGAGTTTTCAAGAGACCCAGTACTTC. The J gene is TRBJ2-5, the V gene TRBV28; 13 nucleotides line up with TRBD2. The CDR3 consists of 19 residues. The V and J ends lost 6 bases and 2 bases, in that order; junction bases with no gene match: 15. Germline V gene lookup returns CDR1 MDHEN and CDR2 SYDVKM.

This clonotype occurred many times. The V gene is TRBV10-2, the J gene TRBJ2-1, with 7 bases identical to TRBD1. The CDR3 spans 12 residues. Germline V gene lookup returns CDR1 WSHSY and CDR2 SAAADI. Trimming cost V 4 bases and J 13 bases; bases outside gene matches: 7. The CDR3 here is CASSGQGSGQFF. The CDR3 bases are TGCGCCAGCAGTGGACAGGGCAGTGGCCAGTTCTTC.

This clonotype was found many times. The rearrangement uses TRBV11-2 and TRBJ2-3; no definite D call. The V gene's germline CDR1 is SGHAT and CDR2 FQNNGV. The CDR3 consists of 14 residues. Deletions cut 3 bases from V and 2 bases from J, with 9 bases between. The CDR3 region has the DNA TGTGCCAGCAGCTTCCCGCTTTTCACAGATACGCAGTATTTT. It codes for CASSFPLFTDTQYF.

This clonotype was seen a few times. The chain combines TRBV6-1 with TRBJ2-3; 9 nucleotides match TRBD2. CDR1 and CDR2 (germline): MNHNS, SASEGT. The CDR3 runs 15 residues. V lost 6 bases, J lost 4 bases, and 8 bases stayed unmatched. Written as DNA, the CDR3 is TGTGCCAGCAGACCTAGCGGGACTCTCGCAGATACGCAGTATTTT. Its translation is CASRPSGTLADTQYF.

Many counts were recorded for this clonotype. The chain couples TRBV6-2 or TRBV6-3 to TRBJ1-1; D gene uncertain. CDR1 is MNHEY, CDR2 SVGEGT, per germline. This CDR3 contains 13 residues. Trimming stripped 6 bases from V and 0 bases from J, with 8 bases between. The CDR3 region has the DNA TGTGCCAGCAGACCCGGGATGAACACTGAAGCTTTCTTT. Residues: CASRPGMNTEAFF.

This clonotype was recorded many times. The rearrangement uses TRBV6-1 and TRBJ1-2; 7 bases fit TRBD1. The CDR3 is made up of 15 amino acids. V trimming: 5 bases; J trimming: 5 bases; junction bases outside the gene matches: 11. Germline V CDR1 and CDR2: MNHNS, SASEGT. The CDR3 reads CASSSFQGGHYGYTF. Written as DNA, the CDR3 is TGTGCCAGCAGTTCATTTCAGGGGGGTCATTATGGCTACACCTTC.

This clonotype was detected many times. This chain links TRBV20-1 with TRBJ2-1; TRBD2 aligns across 8 bases. Germline CDR1 and CDR2: DFQATT and SNEGSKA (reference sequence). The length of the CDR3 is 15 residues. The junction had 11 bases not matched to a gene; V was cut back by 3 bases and J by 7 bases. CDR3 loop: CSARHGGALGNEQFF. The DNA of the CDR3 is TGCAGTGCTAGGCACGGGGGGGCCTTGGGGAATGAGCAGTTCTTC.

In the case of this clonotype: This may be a read error: a much more frequent sequence differs by one nucleotide. The chain is built from TRBV20-1 and TRBJ2-1; 8 bases agree with TRBD1. The CDR3 is made up of 15 amino acids. CDR1 is DFQATT and CDR2 is SNEGSKA in the germline V gene (reference sequence). V lost 4 bases and J lost 8; bases outside the gene matches: 13. CDR3 bases: TGCAGTGCTATCGCGACAGGGGCGATGGCAGATGAGCAGTTCTTC. This encodes CSAIATGAMADEQFF.

This clonotype appeared a few times. V usage is TRBV6-1 and J usage is TRBJ2-1; the match to TRBD2 covers 7 bases. Trimming removed 4 bases from V and 4 bases from J; junction bases left unmatched: 1. This CDR3 is 13 amino acids long. Germline values: CDR1 MNHNS, CDR2 SASEGT. CDR3 amino acids: CASSAGGYNEQFF. The DNA of the CDR3 is TGTGCCAGCAGTGCCGGGGGGTACAATGAGCAGTTCTTC.

This clonotype was seen at least ten times. The CDR3 DNA sequence: TGTGCCAGCAGCGAGACCGGGACAGGGAGTCAGCCCCAGCATTTT. It codes for CASSETGTGSQPQHF. V usage is TRBV3-1 and J usage is TRBJ1-5; TRBD1 agrees at 9 bases. With 5 bases clipped from V and 6 bases from J, the junction kept 8 bases outside the gene matches. The CDR3 is made up of 15 amino acids. In germline, CDR1 is LGHDT, CDR2 YNNKEL (reference sequence).